This T cell receptor (beta chain) comes out of a study of blood T cell repertoires in COVID-19. Measured with immunoSEQ multiplex PCR; TCRdb has only the in-frame clones, and not every one. The repertoire holds 190,000 or so clones, with approximately 89% as singletons. Germline values: CDR1 SGHNT, CDR2 YYREEE (reference sequence). The CDR3 is made up of 16 amino acids. V shed 3 bases and J 7 bases; nucleotides not matched to a gene: 11. This clone has just one count. The sample consisted of peripheral blood. V is TRBV5-4 and J is TRBJ1-4; 8 bases line up with TRBD1. This TCR was recovered from a man aged 40-50 years with active or convalescent COVID-19. The CDR3: CASSSSNDRGSEKLFF. The DNA for the CDR3 is TGTGCCAGCAGCTCATCCAATGACAGGGGTAGTGAAAAACTGTTTTTT.